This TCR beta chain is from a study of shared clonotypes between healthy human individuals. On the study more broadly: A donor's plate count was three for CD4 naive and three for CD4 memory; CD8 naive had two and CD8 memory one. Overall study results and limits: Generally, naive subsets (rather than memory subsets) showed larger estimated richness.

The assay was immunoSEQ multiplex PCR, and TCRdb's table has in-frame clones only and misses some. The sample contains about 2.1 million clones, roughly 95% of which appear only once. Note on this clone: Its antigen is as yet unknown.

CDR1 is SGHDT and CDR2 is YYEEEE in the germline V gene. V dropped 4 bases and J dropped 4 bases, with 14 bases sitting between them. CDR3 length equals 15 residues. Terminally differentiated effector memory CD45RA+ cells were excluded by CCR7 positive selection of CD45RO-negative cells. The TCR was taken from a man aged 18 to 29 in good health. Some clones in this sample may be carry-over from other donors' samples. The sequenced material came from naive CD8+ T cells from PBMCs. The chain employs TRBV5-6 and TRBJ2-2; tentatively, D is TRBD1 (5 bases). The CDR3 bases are TGTGCCAGCAGCAGGACACCGAAGGGCACCGGGGAGCTGTTTTTT. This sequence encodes CASSRTPKGTGELFF.